The rows below give T cell receptor beta chains drawn from one sample of a study of tumor-infiltrating lymphocytes in primary liver carcinoma. TCRdb re-derived calls from the multiplex PCR reads in MiXCR, one entry per CDR3 protein. The sample has some 110,000 distinct CDR3 sequences, roughly 80% seen once. Input material: liver tumor tissue from sampling region 3. These receptors came from a man aged 35-49 years with primary liver carcinoma and hepatitis B virus infection. The CDR3 runs from the conserved cysteine through the conserved F or W. A D gene is named only where the DNA matches it firmly. Clone size, where shown, is once, few, many, or a class for clones that have expanded.

size,D,V,J,CDR3
many,-,TRBV6-1,TRBJ2-3,CASSGKNGDTQYF
-,TRBD2,TRBV29-1,TRBJ2-2,CSVTTSANSGELFF
-,-,TRBV28,TRBJ2-7,CASSLVGGGSTQQYF
-,-,TRBV6-2/TRBV6-3,TRBJ2-7,CATSYSLQSNSHEQYF
-,TRBD2,TRBV11-3,TRBJ2-3,CASSKAVAGGGTGTQCF
-,TRBD2,TRBV14,TRBJ2-1,CANRAVAGWVNNELFF
few,-,TRBV28,TRBJ2-7,CVSSAPLEQYF
-,-,TRBV11-2,TRBJ2-3,CASTIWTTKDTQCF
-,TRBD1,TRBV29-1,TRBJ1-4,CSITGTGNEQLFF
-,-,TRBV6-8,TRBJ1-2,CVSSYPASAYRMNYGYTF
-,TRBD2,TRBV29-1,TRBJ2-7,CSVIPGLGVHEQYF
-,TRBD2,TRBV12-3/TRBV12-4,TRBJ2-2,CASRLADLNTGEPFF
-,-,TRBV11-2,TRBJ2-3,CASSPDSGGADMQYF
-,-,TRBV28,TRBJ2-5,CVSRPADLETQYF
-,-,TRBV30,TRBJ1-2,CAWSLTAVANYGYTF
-,-,TRBV4-1,TRBJ2-2,CAGSQVATTGERFF
-,-,TRBV29-1,TRBJ1-1,CSAGTSDDTEAFF
-,TRBD1,TRBV10-3,TRBJ1-5,CVTHDPGQGLRSGNRPQHF
many,-,TRBV28,TRBJ2-3,CASSLRQGLTDTQYF
many,TRBD2,TRBV28,TRBJ2-1,CASSPLGLAGGPYNEQFF
-,-,TRBV29-1,TRBJ2-1,CSVEFGAGAFYEQFF
-,-,TRBV6-2/TRBV6-3,TRBJ2-1,CASSYQLGIEQFF
-,-,TRBV4-1,-,CASSPRGVAGGRSEQYF
-,TRBD1,TRBV12-3/TRBV12-4,TRBJ2-4,CASSPGGRARAINTQYF
many,-,TRBV5-1,TRBJ2-7,CAGSLVGAASYEQYF
few,-,TRBV5-6,TRBJ2-2,CVSSFANTGELFF
once,-,TRBV10-3,TRBJ2-5,CAMSNRGRETQYF
-,TRBD2,TRBV9,TRBJ2-5,CASAKGRGQETQYF
-,-,TRBV6-2/TRBV6-3,TRBJ2-5,CASSYSNAVLPETQYF
few,TRBD2,TRBV29-1,TRBJ2-5,CSVEGTREETQYF
-,-,TRBV11-2,TRBJ2-2,CASSTESDIGDLFF
-,-,TRBV5-6,TRBJ1-5,CASSLGFDNHPQHF
-,-,TRBV5-5,TRBJ2-3,CASSLLQRAVRTDTQDF
-,TRBD1,TRBV11-1,TRBJ2-7,CTSRGKRPYEQYF
once,-,TRBV5-4,TRBJ2-7,CAKSPPLGEQYF
many,TRBD1,TRBV29-1,TRBJ2-7,CSAGQGAEQYF
-,-,TRBV11-2,TRBJ2-7,CASSLTTSTGAPSEQYF
once,-,TRBV6-5,TRBJ1-1,CASSYRLANTEAFF
-,TRBD2,TRBV4-2,TRBJ2-1,CASSQDLVGGVGYNEQFF
-,-,TRBV5-4,TRBJ2-1,CASNFSVDQFF
-,-,TRBV6-6,TRBJ1-1,CAASTGWTTEAFF
-,-,TRBV12-3/TRBV12-4,TRBJ1-1,CVSSSADRNTEALF
-,TRBD2,TRBV6-4,TRBJ2-1,CTSSDQPGGGPHIF
-,-,TRBV11-2,TRBJ2-7,CASSPGGYGHYF
-,-,TRBV11-1,TRBJ2-4,CASSFLGTGWTKNIQYF
-,TRBD1,TRBV4-3,TRBJ1-6,CAGGSRDRGRNSPLHF
-,TRBD1,TRBV29-1,TRBJ2-5,CSGQGPKVETQCF
few,-,TRBV29-1,TRBJ1-4,CSVEEDKGRSEKLFF
-,-,TRBV6-1,TRBJ2-4,CASSATGGFSKNIQYF
many,-,TRBV6-2/TRBV6-3,TRBJ2-7,CASSISWTTYEQYF
-,-,TRBV20-1,TRBJ1-3,CSAKPREGITIYF
-,TRBD1,TRBV10-2,TRBJ1-5,CASSDKGAAGNQPQHF
-,-,TRBV4-1,TRBJ1-1,CASSQDLETVDTEAFF
-,-,TRBV29-1,TRBJ1-2,CSVNRDKTPGYTF
-,-,TRBV4-2,TRBJ2-3,CASSLTGINTDTQYF
-,TRBD1,TRBV10-3,TRBJ2-7,CASTRGTGSSYEQYF
-,-,TRBV4-2,TRBJ2-7,CASSQGTDSKGYDQYF
-,-,TRBV12-3/TRBV12-4,TRBJ1-4,CARSLSGVGEKLYF
-,-,TRBV14,TRBJ2-1,CASNAVAEWVNNDQFF